These T cell receptor beta chains were read from a single sample in a study of T cell responses to AZD1222 COVID-19 vaccine. Generated by immunoSEQ multiplex PCR, the TCRdb table keeps only in-frame clones and is missing some. The sample lists around 160,000 clones; about nine tenths were seen once. The sequencing used peripheral blood, collected on day 0 of AZD1222 vaccination. These receptors were collected from an adult in good health. Each CDR3 is given with its conserved first and last residue. A D gene is named only where the DNA matches it firmly. Size is stated for part of the rows, as once, few or many counts, or as a class when the clone is expanded.

TRBJ1-5,NA,TRBV7-2,NA,TGTGCCAGCAGCTTAGCGCTCGGGGTGATGAGCAATCAGCCCCAGCATTTT,CASSLALGVMSNQPQHF
TRBJ1-6,NA,TRBV28,few,TGTGCCAGCAGTTTATTTCGACGGGAACCGAATTCACCCCTCCACTTT,CASSLFRREPNSPLHF
TRBJ1-1,TRBD1,TRBV7-6,NA,TGTGCCAGCAGCCCGGGACAGCCCCTCGGGAACACTGAAGCTTTCTTT,CASSPGQPLGNTEAFF
TRBJ2-1,TRBD2,TRBV29-1,NA,TGCAGCGTTGAACTAGCGGGAGCTAATGAGCAGTTCTTC,CSVELAGANEQFF
TRBJ1-6,NA,TRBV4-2,once,TGTGCCAGCAGCCAGAAGACTCTGACAAACGCCTATAATTCACCCCTCCACTTT,CASSQKTLTNAYNSPLHF
TRBJ2-2,TRBD1,TRBV9,NA,TGTGCCAGCAGCGTAGGGGACAGGGGGTACACCGGGGAGCTGTTTTTT,CASSVGDRGYTGELFF
TRBJ1-4,TRBD1,TRBV19,NA,TGTGCCAGCACTTCCTCCGGGACAGGGTTGGAAAAACTGTTTTTT,CASTSSGTGLEKLFF
TRBJ1-2,NA,TRBV27,NA,TGTGCCAGCAGTTTATCATCAAACAACTATGGCTACACCTTC,CASSLSSNNYGYTF
TRBJ2-3,NA,TRBV5-1,NA,TGCGCCAGCAGCCTTGGGCCGGGACTTATAAATACGCAGTATTTT,CASSLGPGLINTQYF
TRBJ1-1,NA,TRBV10-1,NA,TGCGCCAGCAGTGAATTGGATTTGTCAGGGAAGAACACTGAAGCTTTCTTT,CASSELDLSGKNTEAFF
TRBJ1-3,NA,TRBV19,NA,TGTGCCAGTAGTATAGTCGTAACCGAGACCTCGGGAAACACCATATATTTT,CASSIVVTETSGNTIYF
TRBJ2-7,NA,TRBV19,NA,TGTGCCAGTAGTACGAGGATCCAGCCGGCCTACGAGCAGTACTTC,CASSTRIQPAYEQYF
TRBJ1-5,NA,TRBV28,NA,TGTGCCAGCAGTTTGGGCCGGGGCAGCAATCAGCCCCAGCATTTT,CASSLGRGSNQPQHF
TRBJ1-2,NA,TRBV28,NA,TGTGCCAGCAGTCAGTCCCAGGCGGACTATGGCTACACCTTC,CASSQSQADYGYTF
TRBJ2-2,NA,TRBV3-1/TRBV3-2,once,TGTGCCAGCAGCCAAGGTCTAGGGGGGGTTAACACCGGGGAGCTGTTTTTT,CASSQGLGGVNTGELFF
TRBJ2-5,NA,TRBV6-2/TRBV6-3,NA,TGTGCCAGCAGCCCAAAAGAGACCCAGTACTTC,CASSPKETQYF
TRBJ2-5,TRBD1,TRBV10-3,NA,TGTGCCATCAGAGGAGGACAGGGGTCAAAGTACCAAGAGACCCAGTACTTC,CAIRGGQGSKYQETQYF
TRBJ1-4,NA,TRBV19,once,TGTGCCAGTAGTACCTTACAGGGAGGTGAAAAACTGTTTTTT,CASSTLQGGEKLFF
TRBJ2-3,NA,TRBV29-1,NA,TGCAGCGCCCAGGGTCAATCACATACGCAGTATTTT,CSAQGQSHTQYF
TRBJ1-5,TRBD1,TRBV7-2,NA,TGTGCCAGCAGCTTAGTTTCGGGACAGGGGCTAGGACAGCCCCAGCATTTT,CASSLVSGQGLGQPQHF
TRBJ1-6,TRBD1,TRBV4-2,NA,TGTGCCAGCAGCCCAGCCACAGGGGATCCCTATAATTCACCCCTCCACTTT,CASSPATGDPYNSPLHF
TRBJ1-3,NA,TRBV2,NA,TGTGCCAGCATTTGGGCAGGGTTCGGGGCGTCTGGAAACACCATATATTTT,CASIWAGFGASGNTIYF
TRBJ1-3,NA,TRBV5-5,NA,TGTGCCAGCAGCTTCTCTCCAGGCGGCTCTGGAAACACCATATATTTT,CASSFSPGGSGNTIYF
TRBJ2-5,NA,TRBV30,NA,TGTGCCTGGAGTCCCCCATTTGGGGGTCTGGGGGAGACCCAGTACTTC,CAWSPPFGGLGETQYF
TRBJ1-1,NA,TRBV9,NA,TGTGCCAGCAGCGCAAGAGGGGACACTGAAGCTTTCTTT,CASSARGDTEAFF
TRBJ2-2,TRBD1,TRBV4-3,NA,TGCGCCAGCAGCCAAGATAGGACAGGGAACACCGGGGAGCTGTTTTTT,CASSQDRTGNTGELFF
TRBJ1-5,TRBD1,TRBV28,few,TGTGCCAGCAGTACGAGGACAGGGGGCGAGAAGCCCCAGCATTTT,CASSTRTGGEKPQHF
TRBJ1-1,NA,TRBV5-1,NA,TGCGCCAGCAGCTTACTGGGGGGTAAAACTGAAGCTTTCTTT,CASSLLGGKTEAFF
TRBJ1-2,NA,TRBV30,NA,TGTGCCTGGATTGGAGACTCTCAACGTGGTGGCTACACCTTC,CAWIGDSQRGGYTF
TRBJ2-4,NA,TRBV6-5,NA,TGTGCCAGCAGTTCTCGCGACGTTCAGTACTTC,CASSSRDVQYF
TRBJ2-2,NA,TRBV7-2,NA,TGTGCCAGCAGCTTAGAGCGGTATGTCGGGGAGCTGTTTTTT,CASSLERYVGELFF
TRBJ1-2,NA,TRBV18,NA,TGTGCCAGCTCAGGAGAGGGGGTCTATGGCTACACCTTC,CASSGEGVYGYTF
TRBJ2-1,TRBD2,TRBV7-8,NA,TGTGCCAGCAGCCTTAGTCACGGGACTAGCATCGATGAGCAGTTCTTC,CASSLSHGTSIDEQFF
TRBJ2-1,NA,TRBV6-5,NA,TGTGCCAGCAGTTACTCGACAGCTAATGAGCAGTTCTTC,CASSYSTANEQFF
TRBJ1-2,NA,TRBV4-3,NA,TGCGCCAGCAGCCAAGGGGGGGCTAAGGGCTACACCTTC,CASSQGGAKGYTF
TRBJ2-1,NA,TRBV11-3,once,TGTGCCAGCAGTGGACTAGGGGGTGGGAATGAGCAGTTCTTC,CASSGLGGGNEQFF
TRBJ2-7,TRBD2,TRBV4-2,few,TGTGCCAGCAGCCAAGAAGGACTAGCGGTTCCCTACGAGCAGTACTTC,CASSQEGLAVPYEQYF
TRBJ1-4,TRBD1,TRBV2,NA,TGTGCCAGCAGTGGGGGACAGGGGGCCATAGAAAAACTGTTTTTT,CASSGGQGAIEKLFF